A single sample gave rise to the 3 T cell receptor beta chains below, sequenced in a study of identical twins. Each CDR3 protein is one row after TCRdb ran MiXCR on the 5' RACE reads. The sample holds hundreds of thousands of distinct CDR3 sequences, 18% seen once. These data also formed part of another study, on T cells expressing NK-cell markers.

The sample comprised PBMCs. These receptors originate from a woman aged 18 to 35 in good health.

The chain combines TRBV6-1 with TRBJ2-3; D may match TRBD1 or TRBD2 (5 bases each). Deletions cut 5 bases from V and 8 bases from J, with 14 bases between. Germline CDR1 and CDR2: MNHNS and SASEGT. CDR3 length: 13 amino acids. CDR3: CASSPARGVTQYF. The CDR3 coding sequence is TGTGCCAGCAGTCCCGCGAGGGGAGTTACGCAGTATTTT.

The chain uses TRBV15 and TRBJ2-2; D may correspond to TRBD1 or TRBD2 (7 bases each). The CDR3 totals 16 residues. Trimming removed 3 bases at V and 1 base at J, with 12 bases between. From germline, CDR1 is LNHNV and CDR2 YYDKDF (reference sequence). Written as DNA, the CDR3 is TGTGCCACCAGCAGGTCCAGGGGGGGGAACACCGGGGAGCTGTTTTTT. Protein sequence: CATSRSRGGNTGELFF.

This clonotype occurred a few times. The chain carries TRBV12-3 or TRBV12-4 and TRBJ1-2, with D hard to call. The CDR3 totals 15 residues. Trimming shortened V by 6 bases and J by 1 base, and 15 bases separated the two germline ends. The CDR3 region is CASSHRGKGNYGYTF. DNA for the CDR3: TGTGCCAGCAGCCATCGGGGAAAGGGTAACTATGGCTACACCTTC.